The 6 T cell receptor beta chains below come from one sample, sequenced in a study of T cells in Graves' hyperthyroidism and ophthalmopathy. Amplification targeted TCR beta CDR3 regions from RNA transcripts. RT-PCR in the first round (using the HTBI primer set) targeted the TCR CDR3. A single record per CDR3 protein comes from TCRdb applying MiXCR to the multiplex PCR reads. This sample has around 300,000 distinct CDR3 sequences, with about 25% found just once. Sequencing input: blood. The receptors were gathered from a man in his forties or fifties with Graves' hyperthyroidism that later progressed to Graves' ophthalmopathy.

The V gene is TRBV25-1, the J gene TRBJ2-5, with 9 bases lining up with TRBD2. The germline V gene has CDR1 MGHDK and CDR2 SYGVNS. Trimming at V came to 3 bases and at J to 2 bases, leaving 4 bases not matched to a gene. The CDR3 has 15 residues. CDR3 in DNA: TGTGCCAGCAGTGATCTAGCGGGACTACAAGAGACCCAGTACTTC. This codes for CASSDLAGLQETQYF.

This clonotype was seen repeatedly, ten times or more. J is TRBJ1-1 and V is TRBV12-5; D uncertain. CDR3 length: 14 residues. Germline assignment: CDR1 LGHNT and CDR2 FRNRAP. V shed 2 bases and J shed 1 base, with 8 bases lying between them. The CDR3 coding sequence is TGTGCTAGTGGTTTGAAAGACAAGAACACTGAAGCTTTCTTT. This translates into CASGLKDKNTEAFF.

This clonotype was recorded at least ten times. The chain employs TRBV24-1 and TRBJ1-6; D is uncertain. Germline assignment: CDR1 KGHDR and CDR2 SFDVKD. V was pared by 0 bases and J by 6 bases, with 8 bases between. The CDR3 consists of 15 residues. This CDR3 reads CATSDLGSLNSPLHF. In nucleotides, the CDR3 is TGTGCCACCAGTGATTTGGGCAGTCTTAATTCACCCCTCCACTTT.

This clonotype came up a few times. The chain couples TRBV12-3 or TRBV12-4 to TRBJ1-1; the match to TRBD1 covers 7 bases. The CDR3 runs 14 residues. The ends lost 6 bases at V and 3 bases at J; junction bases unmatched: 7. CDR3 in amino acids: CASRGPDRYTEAFF. For the CDR3, the DNA is TGTGCCAGCAGGGGCCCGGACAGGTACACTGAAGCTTTCTTT.

V usage is TRBV12-3 or TRBV12-4 and J usage is TRBJ1-2; 10 nucleotides line up with TRBD1. The CDR3 spans 14 residues. The V and J ends lost 4 bases and 6 bases, in that order; junction bases with no gene match: 5. This CDR3 reads CASSYYGTGDGYTF. The CDR3 DNA follows: TGTGCCAGCAGTTACTACGGGACAGGGGATGGCTACACCTTC.

The rearrangement uses TRBV12-3 or TRBV12-4 and TRBJ1-1, with 10 bases fitting TRBD1. V gave up 6 bases and J gave up 0 bases; unmatched junction bases: 7. The length of the CDR3 is 16 residues. DNA for the CDR3: TGTGCCAGCAGGCAAGGGACAGGGGACCTGAACACTGAAGCTTTCTTT. This sequence encodes CASRQGTGDLNTEAFF.